Listed below are T cell receptor beta chains from one sample, sequenced in a study of Ad26.COV2.S vaccination and SARS-CoV-2 variants. Measured with immunoSEQ multiplex PCR; TCRdb has only the in-frame clones, and not every one. The sample holds 150,000 to 200,000 clones, 87% seen once. The sequencing here drew on peripheral blood, taken after recovery from COVID-19. Receptor source: a human donor who had recovered from COVID-19. CDR3s include the opening cysteine and the closing phenylalanine or tryptophan. The D gene is left open where the match is weak. For some rows the clone size is stated as once, few or many, or as a class when expanded; others skip it.

v_call	d_call	j_call	clone_size	cdr3_nt	cdr3_aa
TRBV7-6	NA	TRBJ2-7	once	TGTGCCAGCAGCTTAGGGGCAGGGAACTCCTACGAGCAGTACTTC	CASSLGAGNSYEQYF
TRBV2	NA	TRBJ1-6	NA	TGTGCCAGCAGTGAGAGTTGGAATTCACCCCTCCACTTT	CASSESWNSPLHF
TRBV7-9	TRBD1	TRBJ2-1	NA	TGTGCCACCACCACCCGATACAGGGGGATGAATGAGCAGTTCTTC	CATTTRYRGMNEQFF
TRBV20-1	NA	TRBJ2-7	NA	TGCAGTGCTAGCGGGGGATACGAGCAGTACTTC	CSASGGYEQYF
TRBV6-5	NA	TRBJ1-2	few	TGTGCCAGCAGTTATTCCGAAGCTAACTATGGCTACACCTTC	CASSYSEANYGYTF
TRBV9	NA	TRBJ1-4	NA	TGTGCCAGCAGCGTAGGGGGACTGAATGAAAAACTGTTTTTT	CASSVGGLNEKLFF
TRBV2	NA	TRBJ2-4	NA	TGTGCCAGCAATGACAGTCCGGCCAAAAACATTCAGTACTTC	CASNDSPAKNIQYF
TRBV10-3	NA	TRBJ2-7	NA	TGTGCCATCAGTGAGTCGGGAGGTATCTACGAGCAGTACTTC	CAISESGGIYEQYF
TRBV7-3	NA	TRBJ2-2	once	TGTGCCAGCAGTCGTTCGGGGACGGTCCTCACCGGGGAGCTGTTTTTT	CASSRSGTVLTGELFF
TRBV30	NA	TRBJ1-4	NA	TGTGCCTGGAGATCGAACAGGGTTACTAATGAAAAACTGTTTTTT	CAWRSNRVTNEKLFF
TRBV7-3	NA	TRBJ2-7	NA	TGTGCCAGCAGCCCCAAACAGGGGAGGACTAGGCCGTCCGAGCAGTACTTC	CASSPKQGRTRPSEQYF
TRBV27	TRBD2	TRBJ2-5	NA	TGTGCCAGCAGTTCCCCGGGACTAGCGGGAGAAGAGACCCAGTACTTC	CASSSPGLAGEETQYF
TRBV9	NA	TRBJ1-3	NA	TGTGCCAGCGACGATGGGGACACCATATATTTT	CASDDGDTIYF
TRBV29-1	TRBD1	TRBJ1-6	NA	TGCAGCGCACGGACAGGGCGGGATTCACCCCTCCACTTT	CSARTGRDSPLHF
TRBV7-9	NA	TRBJ1-1	few	TGTGCCAGCAGCTTATCTATGTCATCTACTGAAGCTTTCTTT	CASSLSMSSTEAFF
TRBV5-1	NA	TRBJ1-3	NA	TGCGCCAGCAGCCCTCGGGGAGGGGCGAATTCTGGAAACACCATATATTTT	CASSPRGGANSGNTIYF
TRBV5-1	TRBD1	TRBJ2-2	NA	TGCGCCAGCAGCCGGGGACAGGGGAGCACCGGGGAGCTGTTTTTT	CASSRGQGSTGELFF
TRBV27	NA	TRBJ2-1	NA	TGTGCCAGCAGTTTCGTCACAGGATATTACAATGAGCAGTTCTTC	CASSFVTGYYNEQFF
TRBV2	NA	TRBJ2-2	NA	TGTGCCAGCAGCAATTTATGGACTACTACCACCGGGGAGCTGTTTTTT	CASSNLWTTTTGELFF
TRBV15	NA	TRBJ1-3	NA	TGTGCCACCAGCAGAGATCGAGGGGCCGGAAACACCATATATTTT	CATSRDRGAGNTIYF
TRBV7-2	NA	TRBJ2-5	few	TGTGCCAGCAGCTTAACGGCAGTCCAAGAGACCCAGTACTTC	CASSLTAVQETQYF
TRBV27	NA	TRBJ2-2	NA	TGTGCCAGCGCCCCCTCCAGGGCAGGGATTACCGGGGAGCTGTTTTTT	CASAPSRAGITGELFF
TRBV7-2	NA	TRBJ1-6	NA	TGTGCCAGCAGCTCATGGGACTATTCACCCCTCCACTTT	CASSSWDYSPLHF
TRBV6-5	NA	TRBJ2-1	NA	TGTGCCAGCAGTTACGGCGGCGGGGTCGAGCAGTTCTTC	CASSYGGGVEQFF
TRBV9	TRBD1	TRBJ1-5	few	TGTGCCAGCAGCCCAGGGGGGAAGATGAGCAATCAGCCCCAGCATTTT	CASSPGGKMSNQPQHF
TRBV29-1	TRBD2	TRBJ2-5	few	TGCAGCGCCCTGGGGACTAGCGTTCAAGAGACCCAGTACTTC	CSALGTSVQETQYF
TRBV18	NA	TRBJ2-1	NA	TGTGCCAGCTCACTAAAGCGGGCCTCCTACAATGAGCAGTTCTTC	CASSLKRASYNEQFF
TRBV28	NA	TRBJ2-7	NA	TGTGCCAGCAACCCCCCTGGGCGGACCTCTCCCGAGCAGTACTTC	CASNPPGRTSPEQYF
TRBV7-8	NA	TRBJ2-7	NA	TGTGCCAGCAGCCCGATGTCTGGCGGGGTTGGGGAGCAGTACTTC	CASSPMSGGVGEQYF
TRBV7-9	NA	TRBJ2-3	few	TGTGCCAGCGGGATCCACGGCACAGATACGCAGTATTTT	CASGIHGTDTQYF
TRBV30	NA	TRBJ1-5	NA	TGTGCCTGGAGTGGGGATAGCAATCAGCCCCAGCATTTT	CAWSGDSNQPQHF
TRBV30	TRBD2	TRBJ2-1	NA	TGTGCCTGGTCTCTAGCGGGGGGGGATGAGCAGTTCTTC	CAWSLAGGDEQFF
TRBV2	NA	TRBJ1-4	NA	TGTGCCAGCAGCGGACAGAATGAAAAACTGTTTTTT	CASSGQNEKLFF
TRBV12-2	NA	TRBJ1-1	NA	TGTGCAAGTCGCTTACTGTCTCGGGGGAACACTGAAGCTTTCTTT	CASRLLSRGNTEAFF
TRBV27	NA	TRBJ2-3	NA	TGTGCCAGCAGGACCCTAGATACGCAGTATTTT	CASRTLDTQYF
TRBV2	NA	TRBJ2-3	NA	TGTGCCAGCAGTGGAGGACCCGCCGGGGAAGATACGCAGTATTTT	CASSGGPAGEDTQYF
TRBV16	NA	TRBJ1-4	NA	TGTGCCAGCAGCCTCCAGCGACCAGCAACTAATGAAAAACTGTTTTTT	CASSLQRPATNEKLFF